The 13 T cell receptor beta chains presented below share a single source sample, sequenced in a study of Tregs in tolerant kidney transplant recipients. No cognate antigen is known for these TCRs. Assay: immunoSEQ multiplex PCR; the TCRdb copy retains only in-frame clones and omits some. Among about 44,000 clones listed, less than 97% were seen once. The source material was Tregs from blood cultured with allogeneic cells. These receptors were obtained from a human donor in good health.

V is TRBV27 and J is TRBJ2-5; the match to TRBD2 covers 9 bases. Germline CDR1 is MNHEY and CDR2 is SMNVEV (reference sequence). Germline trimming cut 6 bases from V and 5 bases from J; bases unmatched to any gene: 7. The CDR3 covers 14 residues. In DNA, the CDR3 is TGTGCCAGCAGGTTAGCGGGAGTACAGGAGACCCAGTACTTC. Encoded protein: CASRLAGVQETQYF.

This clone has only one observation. The CDR3 DNA is TGTGCCAGCAGCTTGGGCACAGATACGCAGTATTTT. Protein product: CASSLGTDTQYF. The chain combines TRBV7-9 with TRBJ2-3; D is uncertain. This CDR3 contains 12 residues. Germline CDR1 reads SEHNR; CDR2 reads FQNEAQ (reference sequence). V was trimmed by 3 bases and J by 1 base, leaving 2 bases between them.

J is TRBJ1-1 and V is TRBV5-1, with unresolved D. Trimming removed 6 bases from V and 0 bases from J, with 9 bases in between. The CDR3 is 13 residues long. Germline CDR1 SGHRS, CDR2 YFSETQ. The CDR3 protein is CASTRSMNTEAFF. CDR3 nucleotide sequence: TGCGCCAGCACGAGGTCGATGAACACTGAAGCTTTCTTT. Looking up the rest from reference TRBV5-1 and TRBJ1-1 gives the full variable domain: KAGVTQTPRYLIKTRGQQVTLSCSPISGHRSVSWYQQTPGQGLQFLFEYFSETQRNKGNFPGRFSGRQFSNSRSEMNVSTLELGDSALYLCASTRSMNTEAFFGQGTRLTVV.

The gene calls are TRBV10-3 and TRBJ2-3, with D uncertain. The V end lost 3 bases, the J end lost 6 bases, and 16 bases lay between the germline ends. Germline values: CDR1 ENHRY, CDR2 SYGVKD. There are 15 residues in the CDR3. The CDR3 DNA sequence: TGTGCCATCAGTGACGGACCTAGTTCTGGTGATACGCAGTATTTT. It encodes CAISDGPSSGDTQYF.

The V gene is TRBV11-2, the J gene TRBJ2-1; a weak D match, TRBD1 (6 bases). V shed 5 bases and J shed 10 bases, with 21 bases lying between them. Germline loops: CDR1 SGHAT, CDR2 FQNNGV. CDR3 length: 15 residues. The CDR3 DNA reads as TGTGCCAGCAGCCCTAGTGCCGGACAGCCTAAGGAGCAGTTCTTC. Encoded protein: CASSPSAGQPKEQFF.

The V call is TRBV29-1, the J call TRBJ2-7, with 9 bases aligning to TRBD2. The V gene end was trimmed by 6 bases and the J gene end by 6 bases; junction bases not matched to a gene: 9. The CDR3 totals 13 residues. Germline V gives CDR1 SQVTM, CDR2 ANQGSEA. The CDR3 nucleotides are TGCAGCGTGGGAGTAGCGGGAGTGGTCGAGCAGTACTTC. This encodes CSVGVAGVVEQYF.

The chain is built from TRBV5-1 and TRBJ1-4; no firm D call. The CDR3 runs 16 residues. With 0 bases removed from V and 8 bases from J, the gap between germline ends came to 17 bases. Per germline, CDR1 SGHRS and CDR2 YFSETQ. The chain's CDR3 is CASSLARSGIAEKLFF. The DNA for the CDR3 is TGCGCCAGCAGCTTGGCCAGATCGGGGATCGCGGAAAAACTGTTTTTT.

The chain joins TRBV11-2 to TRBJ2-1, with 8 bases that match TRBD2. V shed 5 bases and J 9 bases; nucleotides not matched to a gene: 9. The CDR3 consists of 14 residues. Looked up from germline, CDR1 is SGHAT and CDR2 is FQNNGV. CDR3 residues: CASSPGLVGGEQFF. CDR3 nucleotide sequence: TGTGCCAGCAGCCCGGGACTAGTAGGGGGTGAGCAGTTCTTC.

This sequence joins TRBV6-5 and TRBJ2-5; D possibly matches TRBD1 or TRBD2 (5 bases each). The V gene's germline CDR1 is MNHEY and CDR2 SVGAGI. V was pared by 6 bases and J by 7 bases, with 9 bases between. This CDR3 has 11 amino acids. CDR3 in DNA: TGTGCCAGCAGCAGGGAGACGACCCAGTACTTC. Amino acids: CASSRETTQYF.

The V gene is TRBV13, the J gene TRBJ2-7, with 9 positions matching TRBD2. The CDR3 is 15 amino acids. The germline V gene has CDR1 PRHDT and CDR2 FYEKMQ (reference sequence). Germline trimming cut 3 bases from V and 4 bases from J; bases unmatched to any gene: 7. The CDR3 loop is CASSLGSGGTYEQYF. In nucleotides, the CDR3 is TGTGCCAGCAGCTTGGGCAGCGGGGGGACTTACGAGCAGTACTTC.

CDR3: CASSSWGTGVSGANVLTF. The CDR3 region has the DNA TGTGCCAGCAGCTCCTGGGGGACAGGGGTCTCTGGGGCCAACGTCCTGACTTTC. This chain uses TRBV9 with TRBJ2-6; TRBD1 matches at 10 bases. V lost 4 bases to trimming and J lost 0 bases; unmatched junction nucleotides: 7. CDR1 is SGDLS, CDR2 YYNGEE, per germline. The CDR3 sequence is 18 residues long.

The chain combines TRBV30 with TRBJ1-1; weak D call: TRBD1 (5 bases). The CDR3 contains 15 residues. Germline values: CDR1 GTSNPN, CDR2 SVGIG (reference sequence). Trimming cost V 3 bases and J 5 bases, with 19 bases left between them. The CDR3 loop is CAWSRRGRVMTEAFF. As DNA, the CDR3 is TGTGCCTGGAGCCGTCGAGGCAGGGTAATGACTGAAGCTTTCTTT.

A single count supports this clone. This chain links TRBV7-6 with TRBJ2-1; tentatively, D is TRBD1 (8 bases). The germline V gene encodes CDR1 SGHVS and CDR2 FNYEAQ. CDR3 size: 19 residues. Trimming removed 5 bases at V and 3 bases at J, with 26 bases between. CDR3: CASSPREGQAGWGYNEQFF. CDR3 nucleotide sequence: TGTGCCAGCAGCCCGAGGGAGGGACAGGCTGGGTGGGGCTACAATGAGCAGTTCTTC.